What follows is one T cell receptor (beta chain) and its context. Its antigen is undetermined. CDR3 length equals 15 residues. Losses at the gene ends were 3 bases for V and 1 base for J; bases not matched to a gene: 3. Germline V gene lookup returns CDR1 MGHRA and CDR2 YSYEKL. The data stem from a study of cytomegalovirus exposure and HLA in healthy donors. Study-wide results and caveats: The authors later found TCR association rates varying by HLA locus, with DRB1 most and HLA-C fewest.

The PCR used 60 Vbeta and 13 Jbeta primers. Libraries were prepared by immunoSEQ multiplex PCR; TCRdb keeps only in-frame clonotypes and omits some of them. The sample lists under 150,000 clones; roughly 60% were seen once. The chain links TRBV4-1 to TRBJ1-3; TRBD1 agrees at 7 bases. The sample was PBMCs. This TCR derives from a woman between 40 and 50 years old in good health and CMV-seronegative. CDR3 loop: CASSQPGQSGNTIYF. The DNA of the CDR3 is TGCGCCAGCAGCCAGCCGGGACAGTCTGGAAACACCATATATTTT.